These 12 T cell receptor beta chains were all obtained from the same sample, sequenced in a study of naive and memory T cell subsets. No antigen is known for these receptors. Two oligonucleotides, mixed equimolar, formed the beta constant-region primer covering TRBC1 and TRBC2. Ligated cDNA was amplified by four rounds of PCR with nested alpha and beta constant-region primers and SP2. TCRdb redid the calling of the UMI-ligation and nested PCR reads with MiXCR, one entry per CDR3 protein. The sample carries over 100,000 distinct CDR3 sequences, about 14% recorded once. Study observations and caveats: Naive repertoires, especially CD8, held a few larger clonotypes, possibly memory cells re-expressing CD45RA.

The sequencing sample was made of naive CD8+ T cells from blood. These receptors were obtained from a human donor in good health.

The V call is TRBV23-1, the J call TRBJ2-5; maybe TRBD1 (6 bases). TRBV23-1 is an ORF, with its function uncertain. With 3 bases removed from V and 0 bases from J, the gap between germline ends came to 14 bases. This CDR3 spans 16 amino acids. For the CDR3, the DNA is TGCGCCAGCAGTCAGTGGGACATTAAGAACCAAGAGACCCAGTACTTC. It specifies CASSQWDIKNQETQYF.

The sample holds a few counts of this clonotype. This chain joins TRBV12-3 or TRBV12-4 and TRBJ1-1; unclear D gene. The CDR3 has 13 residues. Trimming took off 5 bases at V and 5 bases at J, with 12 bases between the two ends. In nucleotides, the CDR3 is TGTGCCAGCAGTCTCCCGGTTGAAACTGAAGCTTTCTTT. It is translated as CASSLPVETEAFF.

The J gene is TRBJ2-4, the V gene TRBV12-3 or TRBV12-4; D call uncertain. Trimming removed 8 bases at V and 8 bases at J, with 16 bases between. The CDR3 length is 13 residues. In DNA form, the CDR3 reads TGTGCCAGCGGACCTAGGGCCTATGACATTCAGTACTTC. This gives the protein CASGPRAYDIQYF.

This sequence joins TRBV27 and TRBJ1-6, with TRBD1 as a possible D gene (5 bases). The CDR3 totals 11 residues. Trimming removed 8 bases from V and 8 bases from J, with 7 bases in between. In germline, CDR1 is MNHEY, CDR2 SMNVEV (reference sequence). CDR3 sequence (DNA): TGTGCCAGCGGCAGGGATTCACCCCTCCACTTT. Protein sequence: CASGRDSPLHF.

At least ten counts were recorded for this clonotype. This chain uses TRBV20-1 with TRBJ2-1, with 14 bases lining up with TRBD2. The CDR3 covers 20 residues. V dropped 2 bases and J dropped 3; count of bases not matched to a gene: 15. Germline V gene lookup returns CDR1 DFQATT and CDR2 SNEGSKA (reference sequence). As DNA, the CDR3 is TGCAGTGCTAGACTACAACTTTCGACTAGCGGGAGGGCCGTCTACAATGAGCAGTTCTTC. Protein product: CSARLQLSTSGRAVYNEQFF.

The rearrangement uses TRBV20-1 and TRBJ1-4; 7 bases are a match to TRBD1. V was clipped by 1 base and J by 2 bases; unmatched bases: 7. Looked up from germline, CDR1 is DFQATT and CDR2 is SNEGSKA (reference sequence). This CDR3 is 16 amino acids long. The CDR3: CSARGDTGVTNEKLFF. In nucleotides, the CDR3 is TGCAGTGCTAGAGGGGACACAGGGGTCACTAATGAAAAACTGTTTTTT.

This clonotype was detected only a few times. This chain links TRBV5-6 with TRBJ2-3; 7 bases are a match to TRBD2. CDR1 SGHDT and CDR2 YYEEEE come from the germline V gene. J gave up 0 bases and V 3 bases, and 16 bases lay outside the gene matches. The CDR3 runs to 19 residues. CDR3 coding DNA: TGTGCCAGCAGCTCGGACCGACTAGCCGGAGCCCCTAGCACAGATACGCAGTATTTT. Amino acid sequence: CASSSDRLAGAPSTDTQYF.

Remarks on this clonotype: Given a much more abundant clone one base away, this may be a read error. V and J are TRBV4-2 and TRBJ2-7; D unresolved. V gave up 0 bases and J gave up 5 bases, with 11 bases separating them. Germline loops: CDR1 LGHNA, CDR2 YNFKEQ. CDR3 length: 14 amino acids. CDR3 in amino acids: CASSQDLGAHEQYF. The DNA of the CDR3 is TGTGCCAGCAGCCAAGATCTGGGCGCGCACGAGCAGTACTTC.

This clonotype was detected many times. Here the CDR3 reads CSARDLQSNYGYTF. Written as DNA, the CDR3 is TGCAGTGCTAGAGATCTACAGTCTAACTATGGCTACACCTTC. This chain connects TRBV20-1 to TRBJ1-2; unclear D gene. Between the trimmed V and J ends, which lost 0 bases and 0 bases, there was a span of 8 bases. Germline V CDR1 and CDR2: DFQATT, SNEGSKA (reference sequence). The CDR3 is made up of 14 amino acids.

This sequence joins TRBV20-1 and TRBJ2-5; TRBD2 agrees at 16 bases. V shed 4 bases, J shed 5 bases, and the junction held 13 bases outside the gene matches. Germline CDR1 reads DFQATT; CDR2 reads SNEGSKA (reference sequence). The CDR3 is made up of 18 amino acids. DNA of the CDR3: TGCAGTGCTAAGGGGCCGGGACTAGCGGGGGGGCGCGTCGAGACCCAGTACTTC. Translating it yields CSAKGPGLAGGRVETQYF.

The chain carries TRBV14 and TRBJ2-1, with a weak D call TRBD2 (6 bases). The CDR3 is made up of 16 amino acids. Trimming took 8 bases from V and 5 from J, leaving 22 bases between them. Germline CDR1 SGHDN, CDR2 FVKESK. The CDR3 nucleotides are TGTGCCAGCGGCCCCTTAGGGGCGGGACTCAACAATGAGCAGTTCTTC. It is translated as CASGPLGAGLNNEQFF.

This clonotype was picked up a small number of times. The CDR3, as DNA: TGTGCCAGCAGCTTAATCGCAGGGGGGGAAGAGACCCAGTACTTC. Amino acid sequence: CASSLIAGGEETQYF. The chain has TRBV7-3 and TRBJ2-5; D may correspond to TRBD1 or TRBD2 (7 bases each). Germline CDR1 is SGHTA and CDR2 is FQGTGA. The CDR3 length is 15 residues. The V end lost 1 base, the J end lost 3 bases, and 12 bases lay between the germline ends.